One and the same sample provided the 31 T cell receptor beta chains below, sequenced in a study of vaccination effects on CD4 cells after COVID-19. Prior to sequencing, the ViraFEST assay stimulated PBMC with viral peptide pools, which expanded the antigen-specific CD4+ T cells. The culture ran for about 11 days, and then CD4+ T cells were isolated. Two doses of either BNT162b2 or mRNA-1273 were given to each participant. Data came from immunoSEQ multiplex PCR; TCRdb stores just in-frame clones and leaves some out. The table records about 33,000 clones, around 82% of them present only once. These TCRs are of unknown antigen specificity. Here the sequenced sample was CD4+ T cells from PBMCs cultured with HCoV-NL63 spike peptides, taken after COVID-19 vaccination. The receptors here all came from a human donor who received a COVID-19 vaccine. Some clones in this sample may be carry-over from other donors' samples.

The V call is TRBV3-1 (or the pseudogene TRBV3-2), the J call TRBJ2-6; D could derive from TRBD1 or TRBD2 (5 bases each). Germline V gene lookup returns CDR1 LGHDT and CDR2 YNNKEL (reference sequence). CDR3 length: 15 amino acids. V was pared by 4 bases and J by 0 bases, with 7 bases between. The DNA of the CDR3 is TGTGCCAGCAGCCTGGGGGTCTCTGGGGCCAACGTCCTGACTTTC. Its protein product is CASSLGVSGANVLTF.

This clone has a handful of counts. The gene calls are TRBV2 and TRBJ1-5; D may be TRBD1 (5 bases). Trimming stripped 5 bases from V and 0 bases from J, with 11 bases between. The V gene's germline CDR1 is SNHLY and CDR2 FYNNEI. The CDR3 is 15 amino acids. Here the CDR3 reads CASSQRGGSNQPQHF. CDR3 in DNA: TGTGCCAGCAGTCAGAGGGGAGGTAGCAATCAGCCCCAGCATTTT.

The CDR3 DNA reads as TGTGCCAGCAGTTACTTGGGGAGGGGGAACACTGAAGCTTTCTTT. As protein: CASSYLGRGNTEAFF. The rearrangement joins TRBV6-5 to TRBJ1-1; D perhaps matches TRBD1 (5 bases). The CDR3 consists of 15 residues. Germline V gives CDR1 MNHEY, CDR2 SVGAGI. V was pared by 1 base and J by 1 base, with 10 bases between.

The gene calls are TRBV27 and TRBJ1-6, with 9 bases that match TRBD1. Germline CDR1 is MNHEY and CDR2 is SMNVEV (reference sequence). Trimming cost V 7 bases and J 13 bases; bases outside gene matches: 11. The CDR3 has 14 residues. CDR3 nucleotide sequence: TGTGCCAGCAAGGACGGACAGGGGTTTTCGCCCCTCCACTTT. This sequence encodes CASKDGQGFSPLHF.

The rearrangement joins TRBV5-8 to TRBJ1-1; D unresolved. CDR3 length: 15 amino acids. Germline CDR1 SGHTS, CDR2 YDEGEE. The V end was cut by 7 bases, the J end by 0 bases, with 16 bases between. The CDR3 protein is CASPTMGGMNTEAFF. Written as DNA, the CDR3 is TGTGCCAGCCCCACAATGGGAGGGATGAACACTGAAGCTTTCTTT.

This chain joins TRBV24-1 and TRBJ1-1; no firm D call. The CDR3 contains 13 residues. Germline CDR1 reads KGHDR; CDR2 reads SFDVKD. V gave up 0 bases and J gave up 6 bases, with 7 bases separating them. This chain's CDR3 is CATSDLSTAEAFF. The CDR3 nucleotides read TGTGCCACCAGTGATTTGTCAACGGCTGAAGCTTTCTTT.

The V call is TRBV9, the J call TRBJ1-1, with D possibly being TRBD1 (6 bases). CDR1 and CDR2 (germline): SGDLS, YYNGEE. Trimming left V 5 bases short and J 1 base short, with 12 bases between. The CDR3 is 14 residues long. The chain's CDR3 is CASSLGRGNTEAFF. CDR3 in DNA: TGTGCCAGCAGTCTAGGCAGGGGGAACACTGAAGCTTTCTTT.

The chain uses TRBV6-6 and TRBJ1-2, with D maybe TRBD1 (5 bases). This CDR3 region has 15 residues. The germline V gene encodes CDR1 MNHNY and CDR2 SVGAGI (reference sequence). V lost 4 bases, J lost 0 bases, and 12 bases lay in between. The CDR3 loop reads CASSFAADTNYGYTF. For the CDR3, the DNA is TGTGCCAGCAGTTTCGCGGCGGACACTAACTATGGCTACACCTTC.

This chain uses TRBV27 with TRBJ2-3; 9 bases agree with TRBD2. Germline trimming cut 5 bases from V and 8 bases from J; bases unmatched to any gene: 11. The germline V gene has CDR1 MNHEY and CDR2 SMNVEV (reference sequence). This CDR3 has 15 residues. Written as DNA, the CDR3 is TGTGCCAGCAGTCTGGCGGGGGGGCTTTTGGTTACGCAGTATTTT. Translated, it gives CASSLAGGLLVTQYF.

This chain links TRBV14 with TRBJ1-5; the D is unclear. The germline V gene has CDR1 SGHDN and CDR2 FVKESK. V shed 1 base and J shed 9 bases, with 7 bases lying between them. CDR3 length: 12 residues. The CDR3 sequence is CASSQAQGPQHF. In nucleotides, the CDR3 is TGTGCCAGCAGCCAAGCCCAAGGGCCCCAGCATTTT.

This chain connects TRBV5-3 to TRBJ1-5; 12 bases map to TRBD1. TRBV5-3 is given ORF status, its function remaining uncertain. V shed 4 bases and J 3 bases; nucleotides not matched to a gene: 5. The CDR3 has 16 amino acids. In DNA, the CDR3 is TGTGCCAGAAGCGAGGGACAGGGGGCCGACAATCAGCCCCAGCATTTT. Protein sequence: CARSEGQGADNQPQHF.

The rearrangement joins TRBV7-9 to TRBJ1-5, with 8 bases identical to TRBD1. V dropped 3 bases and J dropped 0; count of bases not matched to a gene: 1. The CDR3 covers 15 residues. Per the germline V gene, CDR1 is SEHNR and CDR2 is FQNEAQ (reference sequence). DNA for the CDR3: TGTGCCAGCAGCTTGACAGGGGATAGCAATCAGCCCCAGCATTTT. It encodes CASSLTGDSNQPQHF.

The chain joins TRBV21-1 to TRBJ2-7; no DNA check was done on the table's D call, TRBD2. TRBV21-1 constitutes a pseudogene. The CDR3 extends over 13 amino acids. The CDR3 loop is CASSKVGGAEQYV. CDR3 nucleotide sequence: TGTGCCAGCAGCAAAGTAGGGGGGGCCGAGCAGTACGTC.

This clone was counted only a few times. The rearrangement joins TRBV2 to TRBJ1-1; the D gene is possibly TRBD1 (6 bases). This CDR3 spans 14 amino acids. V lost 6 bases and J lost 4, with 15 bases in between. Germline assignment: CDR1 SNHLY and CDR2 FYNNEI. The CDR3 spells CASRKQGGSTEAFF. The CDR3 bases are TGTGCCAGCAGAAAACAGGGCGGGAGCACTGAAGCTTTCTTT.

The rearrangement joins TRBV6-1 to TRBJ1-3; D is uncertain. Germline CDR1 is MNHNS and CDR2 is SASEGT. The V end lost 2 bases, the J end lost 2 bases, and 10 bases lay between the germline ends. The CDR3 length is 15 residues. The CDR3 DNA sequence: TGTGCCAGCAGTGAAACAGCCGGTCCTGGAAACACCATATATTTT. Translating it yields CASSETAGPGNTIYF.

The V and J genes are TRBV24-1 and TRBJ2-5; 10 nucleotides agree with TRBD1. In germline, CDR1 is KGHDR, CDR2 SFDVKD. With V trimmed by 3 bases and J by 5 bases, 17 bases remained unmatched. This CDR3 region has 19 residues. The CDR3 sequence: CATSDPHGTGTGVNETQYF. As DNA, the CDR3 is TGTGCCACCAGTGATCCCCACGGTACCGGGACAGGGGTTAATGAGACCCAGTACTTC.

The chain has TRBV6-5 and TRBJ1-1; possible D gene TRBD1, 5 bases. The germline V gene has CDR1 MNHEY and CDR2 SVGAGI. Trimming shortened V by 7 bases and J by 4 bases, and 13 bases separated the two germline ends. The CDR3 sequence is 13 residues long. Here the CDR3 reads CASTPGRGTEAFF. The DNA for the CDR3 is TGTGCCAGCACCCCGGGGAGGGGCACTGAAGCTTTCTTT.

V is TRBV6-6 and J is TRBJ2-2, with 8 bases aligning to TRBD1. Germline-derived CDR1 and CDR2 are MNHNY and SVGAGI (reference sequence). CDR3 length: 15 residues. V was clipped by 7 bases and J by 1 base; unmatched bases: 5. In DNA form, the CDR3 reads TGTGCCAGCACCACGACAGGGGTGAACACCGGGGAGCTGTTTTTT. Translating gives CASTTTGVNTGELFF.

The rearrangement links TRBV11-2 to TRBJ1-1, with TRBD1 matching over 7 bases. Germline lookup yields CDR1 SGHAT and CDR2 FQNNGV. J was trimmed by 0 bases and V by 6 bases; bases with no gene match: 10. The CDR3 covers 16 residues. CDR3 nucleotides: TGTGCCAGCAGTACAGAAGGGACAGCTATGAACACTGAAGCTTTCTTT. Its protein product is CASSTEGTAMNTEAFF. Full variable domain (missing parts from reference TRBV11-2 and TRBJ1-1): EAGVAQSPRYKIIEKRQSVAFWCNPISGHATLYWYQQILGQGPKLLIQFQNNGVVDDSQLPKDRFSAERLKGVDSTLKIQPAKLEDSAVYLCASSTEGTAMNTEAFFGQGTRLTVV.

This chain joins TRBV7-2 and TRBJ1-1, with D perhaps matching TRBD1 (5 bases). The CDR3 totals 15 residues. Germline CDR1 reads SGHTA; CDR2 reads FQGNSA. V was trimmed by 6 bases and J by 6 bases, leaving 20 bases between them. CDR3 DNA: TGTGCCAGCAGTTCTAGGATGGGGCTGGCCGCTGAAGCTTTCTTT. It yields the protein CASSSRMGLAAEAFF.

This clone was recorded once. The chain carries TRBV5-6 and TRBJ1-6, with D uncertain. The V end was cut by 4 bases, the J end by 0 bases, with 8 bases between. Germline V gene sequence: CDR1 SGHDT, CDR2 YYEEEE. The CDR3 sequence is 15 residues long. The CDR3, as DNA: TGTGCCAGCAGCACAAAGGGCTCCTATAATTCACCCCTCCACTTT. Translated: CASSTKGSYNSPLHF.

By sample fraction, this clone is medium-sized. The chain carries TRBV12-3 or TRBV12-4 and TRBJ2-7; D call uncertain. The V end was cut by 1 base, the J end by 6 bases, with 7 bases between. The CDR3 has 12 amino acids. CDR3 nucleotide sequence: TGTGCCAGCAGTTTAGTATTAGGCGAGCAGTACGTC. It is translated as CASSLVLGEQYV.

This clone is medium-sized by share. CDR3 residues: CASSRDRGALQETQYF. As DNA, the CDR3 is TGTGCCAGTAGTAGGGACAGGGGCGCGCTACAAGAGACCCAGTACTTC. This chain links TRBV19 with TRBJ2-5; TRBD1 matches 10 bases. The germline CDR1 and CDR2 sequences are LNHDA and SQIVND (reference sequence). This CDR3 contains 16 residues. The junction had 7 bases not matched to a gene; V was cut back by 4 bases and J by 2 bases.

This sequence joins TRBV21-1 and TRBJ2-2. TRBV21-1 is tagged as a pseudogene. CDR3 length: 13 amino acids. CDR3 DNA: TGTGCCAGCCACCGTATTTTACCCGGGGAGCTGTTTTTT. Its protein product is CASHRILPGELFF.

The rearrangement joins TRBV5-6 to TRBJ2-7; 7 bases are shared with TRBD1. CDR3 length equals 14 residues. J was trimmed by 2 bases and V by 5 bases; bases with no gene match: 7. CDR1 and CDR2 from the germline V gene are SGHDT and YYEEEE. CDR3 loop: CASRNRQGAYEQYV. The CDR3 DNA reads TGTGCCAGCAGAAACCGACAGGGTGCCTACGAGCAGTACGTC.

The J gene is TRBJ1-2, the V gene TRBV18; D remains ambiguous. The CDR3 contains 14 residues. With 2 bases removed from V and 4 bases from J, the gap between germline ends came to 11 bases. Germline CDR1 and CDR2: KGHSH and LQKENI. The CDR3 bases are TGTGCCAGCTCACCAAACTCGGGCAGCTATGGCTACACCTTC. This sequence encodes CASSPNSGSYGYTF.

The chain links TRBV2 to TRBJ1-1, with 9 bases fitting TRBD1. CDR3 length equals 15 residues. The germline gives CDR1 SNHLY, CDR2 FYNNEI. With 6 bases clipped from V and 5 bases from J, the junction kept 10 bases outside the gene matches. CDR3 in DNA: TGTGCCAGCAGATGGGGCCTTGGGACAGGGACTGAAGCTTTCTTT. Residues: CASRWGLGTGTEAFF.

This chain links TRBV28 with TRBJ1-4; the D gene is possibly TRBD1 (5 bases). The V end lost 6 bases, the J end lost 8 bases, and 19 bases lay between the germline ends. Germline-derived CDR1 and CDR2 are MDHEN and SYDVKM. CDR3 length equals 15 residues. The CDR3: CASSVLGVGGEKLFF. In nucleotides, the CDR3 is TGTGCCAGCAGCGTACTAGGGGTTGGTGGCGAAAAACTGTTTTTT.

V is TRBV7-3 and J is TRBJ2-5, with D hard to call. Germline V gene lookup returns CDR1 SGHTA and CDR2 FQGTGA. With 5 bases removed from V and 5 bases from J, the gap between germline ends came to 12 bases. CDR3 length: 13 residues. CDR3 nucleotide sequence: TGTGCCAGCAGCCCGGGTATGGGGGAGACCCAGTACTTC. Its protein product is CASSPGMGETQYF.

DNA for the CDR3: TGCGCCAGCAGCCTGAATCCGACAGGGGAAGGGGAAAAACTGTTTTTT. Its translation is CASSLNPTGEGEKLFF. This chain joins TRBV4-1 and TRBJ1-4; 8 nucleotides match TRBD1. V gave up 4 bases and J gave up 8 bases; unmatched junction bases: 12. The CDR3 length is 16 residues. CDR1 and CDR2 from the germline V gene are MGHRA and YSYEKL.

This rearrangement joins TRBV18 to TRBJ2-5; 10 bases are a match to TRBD2. The CDR3 has 16 amino acids. The trim removed 3 bases at V and 5 bases at J, leaving 9 bases unmatched. The germline CDR1 and CDR2 sequences are KGHSH and LQKENI. CDR3 nucleotides: TGTGCCAGCTCACCGAGCGGGGGGGCCTCTGTGGAGACCCAGTACTTC. It translates to CASSPSGGASVETQYF.